This T cell receptor beta chain was identified during a study of cytomegalovirus exposure and HLA in healthy donors. Study findings and constraints: Researchers reported that a few CMV-associated chains were confirmed in vitro as CMV antigen-specific. Investigators reported 150 to 200 TCR beta chains as tied to cytomegalovirus. Subsequent analysis showed first-cohort TCR clusters tending to co-occur in approximately 120 validation repertoires. It was reported that the classifier diagnosed cytomegalovirus status with high specificity and sensitivity in both the original and validation cohorts.

Profiled with immunoSEQ multiplex PCR; TCRdb holds only in-frame clones, not every one. The sample carries over 200,000 clones, 85% to 90% recorded once. A remark on this clone: Its antigen is undetermined.

This clonotype was obtained from a woman aged 18-29 years in good health and CMV-seronegative. Sequenced material: PBMCs.

The CDR3 DNA reads as TGTGCCTGGGGGCCGGGGGATACGCAGTATTTT. Protein: CAWGPGDTQYF. This chain joins TRBV30 and TRBJ2-3; TRBD2 is a possible D gene (5 bases). Germline-derived CDR1 and CDR2 are GTSNPN and SVGIG (reference sequence). The CDR3 has 11 amino acids. The V and J ends lost 5 bases and 6 bases respectively, with 9 bases between them.